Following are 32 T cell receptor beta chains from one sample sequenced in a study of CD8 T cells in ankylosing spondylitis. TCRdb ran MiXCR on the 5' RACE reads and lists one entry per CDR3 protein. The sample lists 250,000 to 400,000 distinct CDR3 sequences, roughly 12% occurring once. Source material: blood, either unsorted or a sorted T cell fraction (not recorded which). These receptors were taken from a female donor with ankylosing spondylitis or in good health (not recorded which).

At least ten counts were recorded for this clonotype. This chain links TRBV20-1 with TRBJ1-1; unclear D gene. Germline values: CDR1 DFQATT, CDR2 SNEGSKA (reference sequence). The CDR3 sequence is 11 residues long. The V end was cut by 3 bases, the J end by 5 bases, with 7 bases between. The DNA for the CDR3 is TGCAGTGCTAGGCCGAATACTGAAGCTTTCTTT. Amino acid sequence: CSARPNTEAFF.

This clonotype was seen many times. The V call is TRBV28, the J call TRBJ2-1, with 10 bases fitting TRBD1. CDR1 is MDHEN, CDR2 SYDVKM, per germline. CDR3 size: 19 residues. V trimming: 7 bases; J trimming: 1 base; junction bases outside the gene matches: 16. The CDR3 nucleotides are TGTGCCAGCATCCCTAGTTTTGGGGGACAGGGGAGTTCCTACAATGAGCAGTTCTTC. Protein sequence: CASIPSFGGQGSSYNEQFF.

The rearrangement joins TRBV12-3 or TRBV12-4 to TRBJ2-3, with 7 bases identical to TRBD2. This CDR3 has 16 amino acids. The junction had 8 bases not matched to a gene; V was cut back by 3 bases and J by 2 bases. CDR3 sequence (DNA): TGTGCCAGCAGTTTTGTCCTAGCGGAAATCACAGATACGCAGTATTTT. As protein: CASSFVLAEITDTQYF.

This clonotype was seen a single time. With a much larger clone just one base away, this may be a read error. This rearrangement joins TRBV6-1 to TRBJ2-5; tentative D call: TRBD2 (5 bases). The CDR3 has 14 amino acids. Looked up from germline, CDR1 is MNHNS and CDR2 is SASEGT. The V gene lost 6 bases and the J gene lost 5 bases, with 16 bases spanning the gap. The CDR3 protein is CASSTTLAWETQYF. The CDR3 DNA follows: TGTGCCAGCAGCACGACTCTAGCATGGGAGACCCAGTACTTC.

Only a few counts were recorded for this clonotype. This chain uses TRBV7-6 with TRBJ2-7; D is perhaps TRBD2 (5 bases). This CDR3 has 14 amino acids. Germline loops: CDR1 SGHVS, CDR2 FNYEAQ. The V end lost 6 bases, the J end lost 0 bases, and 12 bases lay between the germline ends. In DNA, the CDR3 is TGTGCCAGCAGTCCAAGCGGATACTCCTACGAGCAGTACTTC. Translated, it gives CASSPSGYSYEQYF.

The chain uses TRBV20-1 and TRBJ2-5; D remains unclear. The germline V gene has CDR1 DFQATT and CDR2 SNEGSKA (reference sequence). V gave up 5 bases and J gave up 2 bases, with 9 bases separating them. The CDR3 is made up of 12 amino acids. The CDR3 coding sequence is TGCAGTGCTGGGCGGTTGCAAGAGACCCAGTACTTC. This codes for CSAGRLQETQYF.

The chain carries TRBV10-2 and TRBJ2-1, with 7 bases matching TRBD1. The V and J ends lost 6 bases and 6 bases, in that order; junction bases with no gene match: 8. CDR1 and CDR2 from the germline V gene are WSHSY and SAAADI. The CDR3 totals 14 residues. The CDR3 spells CASRETRQGNEQFF. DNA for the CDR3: TGCGCCAGCAGGGAGACGCGACAGGGCAATGAGCAGTTCTTC.

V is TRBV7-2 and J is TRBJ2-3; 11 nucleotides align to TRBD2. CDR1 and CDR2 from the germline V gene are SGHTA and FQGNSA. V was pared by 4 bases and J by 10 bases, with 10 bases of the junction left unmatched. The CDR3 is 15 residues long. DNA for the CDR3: TGTGCCAGCAGCTCGGGGAGACTAGCGGGAATGGCGCAGTATTTT. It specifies CASSSGRLAGMAQYF.

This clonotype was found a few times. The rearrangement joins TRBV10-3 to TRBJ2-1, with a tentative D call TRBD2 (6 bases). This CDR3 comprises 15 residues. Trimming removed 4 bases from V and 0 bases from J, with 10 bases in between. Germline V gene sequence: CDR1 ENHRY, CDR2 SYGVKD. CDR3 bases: TGTGCCATCAGTGGGGGGACTGGCTCCTACAATGAGCAGTTCTTC. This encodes CAISGGTGSYNEQFF.

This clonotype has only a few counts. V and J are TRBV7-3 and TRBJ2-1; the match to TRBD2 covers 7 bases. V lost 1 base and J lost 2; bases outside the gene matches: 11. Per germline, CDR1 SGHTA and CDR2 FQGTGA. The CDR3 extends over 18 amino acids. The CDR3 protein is CASSLRGGGTPPYNEQFF. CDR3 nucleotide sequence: TGTGCCAGCAGCTTAAGGGGGGGTGGGACCCCGCCCTACAATGAGCAGTTCTTC.

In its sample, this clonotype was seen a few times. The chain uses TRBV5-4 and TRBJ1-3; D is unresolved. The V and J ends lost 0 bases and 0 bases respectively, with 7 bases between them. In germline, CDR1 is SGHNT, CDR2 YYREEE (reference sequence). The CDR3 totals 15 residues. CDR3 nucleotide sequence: TGTGCCAGCAGCTTGGGGGTTGGCTCTGGAAACACCATATATTTT. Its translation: CASSLGVGSGNTIYF. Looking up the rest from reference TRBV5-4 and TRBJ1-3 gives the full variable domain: ETGVTQSPTHLIKTRGQQVTLRCSSQSGHNTVSWYQQALGQGPQFIFQYYREEENGRGNFPPRFSGLQFPNYSSELNVNALELDDSALYLCASSLGVGSGNTIYFGEGSWLTVV.

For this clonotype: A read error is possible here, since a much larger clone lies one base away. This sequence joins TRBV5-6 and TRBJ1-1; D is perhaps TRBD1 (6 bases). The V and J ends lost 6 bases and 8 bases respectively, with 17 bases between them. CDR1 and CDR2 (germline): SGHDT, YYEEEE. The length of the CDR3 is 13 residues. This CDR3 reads CASTFRGGREAFF. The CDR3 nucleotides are TGTGCCAGCACCTTTCGAGGGGGTCGAGAAGCTTTCTTT. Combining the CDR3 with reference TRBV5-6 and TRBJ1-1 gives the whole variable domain DAGVTQSPTHLIKTRGQQVTLRCSPKSGHDTVSWYQQALGQGPQFIFQYYEEEERQRGNFPDRFSGHQFPNYSSELNVNALLLGDSALYLCASTFRGGREAFFGQGTRLTVV.

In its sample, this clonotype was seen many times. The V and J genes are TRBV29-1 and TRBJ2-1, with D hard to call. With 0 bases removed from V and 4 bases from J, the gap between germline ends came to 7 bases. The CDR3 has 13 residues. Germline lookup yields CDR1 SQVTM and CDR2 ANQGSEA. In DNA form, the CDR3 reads TGCAGCGTTGAAGATCAAGGGTACAATGAGCAGTTCTTC. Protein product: CSVEDQGYNEQFF.

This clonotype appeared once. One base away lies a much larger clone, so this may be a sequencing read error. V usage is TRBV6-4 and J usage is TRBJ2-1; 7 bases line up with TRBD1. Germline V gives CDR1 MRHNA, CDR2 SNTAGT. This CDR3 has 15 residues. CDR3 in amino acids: CASRETGPHYNEQLF. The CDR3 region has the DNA TGTGCCAGCAGAGAGACAGGGCCCCACTACAATGAGCAGCTCTTC.

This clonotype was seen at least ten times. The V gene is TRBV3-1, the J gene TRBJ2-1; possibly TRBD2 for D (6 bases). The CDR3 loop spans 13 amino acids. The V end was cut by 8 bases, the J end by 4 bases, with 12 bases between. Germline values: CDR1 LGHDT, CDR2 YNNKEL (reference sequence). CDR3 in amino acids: CASRTRGYNEQFF. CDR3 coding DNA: TGTGCCAGCCGGACACGGGGGTACAATGAGCAGTTCTTC.

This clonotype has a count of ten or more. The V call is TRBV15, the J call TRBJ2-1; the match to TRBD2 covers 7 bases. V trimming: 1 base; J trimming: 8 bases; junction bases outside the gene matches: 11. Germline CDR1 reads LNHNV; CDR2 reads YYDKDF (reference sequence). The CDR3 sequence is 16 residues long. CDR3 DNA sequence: TGTGCCACCAGCAGAGGCGGCGGGAGTTTCGTCTATGAGCAGTTCTTC. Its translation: CATSRGGGSFVYEQFF. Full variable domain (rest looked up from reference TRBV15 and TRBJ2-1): DAMVIQNPRYQVTQFGKPVTLSCSQTLNHNVMYWYQQKSSQAPKLLFHYYDKDFNNEADTPDNFQSRRPNTSFCFLDIRSPGLGDTAMYLCATSRGGGSFVYEQFFGPGTRLTVL.

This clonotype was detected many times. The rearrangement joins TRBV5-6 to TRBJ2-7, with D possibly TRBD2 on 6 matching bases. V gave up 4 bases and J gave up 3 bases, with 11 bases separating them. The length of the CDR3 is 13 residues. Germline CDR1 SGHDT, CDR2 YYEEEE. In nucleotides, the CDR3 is TGTGCCAGCAGCCCTAAGGGACTCTACGAGCAGTACTTC. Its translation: CASSPKGLYEQYF.

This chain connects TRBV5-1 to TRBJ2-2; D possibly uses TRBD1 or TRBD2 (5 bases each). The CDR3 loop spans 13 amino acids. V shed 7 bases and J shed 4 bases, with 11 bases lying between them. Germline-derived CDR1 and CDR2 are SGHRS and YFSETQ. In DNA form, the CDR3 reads TGCGCCAGCTTCGGGACCCTCACCGGGGAGCTGTTTTTT. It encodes CASFGTLTGELFF.

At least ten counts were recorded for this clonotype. The CDR3 DNA reads TGTGCCACCAGCAGAGAAGGGGGACAGGGGAGAACTGAAGCTTTCTTT. Protein sequence: CATSREGGQGRTEAFF. The rearrangement links TRBV15 to TRBJ1-1, with 10 positions matching TRBD1. Unmatched junction bases numbered 6, after V lost 0 bases and J lost 5 bases. Germline CDR1 reads LNHNV; CDR2 reads YYDKDF (reference sequence). This CDR3 contains 16 residues.

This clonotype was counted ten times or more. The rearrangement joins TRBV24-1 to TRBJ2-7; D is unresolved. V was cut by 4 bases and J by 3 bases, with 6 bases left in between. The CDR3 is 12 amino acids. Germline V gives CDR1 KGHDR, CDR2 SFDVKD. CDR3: CATSDRFYEQYF. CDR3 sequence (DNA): TGTGCCACCAGTGACAGGTTCTACGAGCAGTACTTC.

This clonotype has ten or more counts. CDR3 DNA sequence: TGCAGTGCTAGGATTCCTCTTAAAAGCACAGATACGCAGTATTTT. This gives the protein CSARIPLKSTDTQYF. The V call is TRBV20-1, the J call TRBJ2-3; D is unresolved. Germline CDR1 is DFQATT and CDR2 is SNEGSKA (reference sequence). The CDR3 contains 15 residues. V lost 3 bases, J lost 0 bases, and 13 bases lay in between.

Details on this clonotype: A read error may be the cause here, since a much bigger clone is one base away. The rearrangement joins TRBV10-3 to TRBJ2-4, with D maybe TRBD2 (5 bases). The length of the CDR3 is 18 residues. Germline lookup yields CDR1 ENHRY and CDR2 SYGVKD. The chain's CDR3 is CSSSETGQPRRAKNIQYF. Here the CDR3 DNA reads TGTTCCAGTAGCGAGACGGGCCAACCCAGGCGGGCCAAAAACATTCAGTACTTC.

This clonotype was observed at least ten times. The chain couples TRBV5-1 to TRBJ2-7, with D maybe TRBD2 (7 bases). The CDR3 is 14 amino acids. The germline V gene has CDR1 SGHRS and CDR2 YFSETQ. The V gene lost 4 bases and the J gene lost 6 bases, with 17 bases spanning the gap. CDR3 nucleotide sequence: TGCGCCAGCAGCCCTTTAGGGGGGGCTTCCGAGCAGTACTTC. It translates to CASSPLGGASEQYF.

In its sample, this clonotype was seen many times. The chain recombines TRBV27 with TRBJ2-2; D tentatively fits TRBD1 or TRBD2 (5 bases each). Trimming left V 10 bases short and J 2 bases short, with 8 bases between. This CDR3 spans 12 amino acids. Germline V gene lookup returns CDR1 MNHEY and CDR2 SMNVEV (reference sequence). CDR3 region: CATRDNTGELFF. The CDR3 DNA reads TGTGCCACAAGGGACAACACCGGGGAGCTGTTTTTT.

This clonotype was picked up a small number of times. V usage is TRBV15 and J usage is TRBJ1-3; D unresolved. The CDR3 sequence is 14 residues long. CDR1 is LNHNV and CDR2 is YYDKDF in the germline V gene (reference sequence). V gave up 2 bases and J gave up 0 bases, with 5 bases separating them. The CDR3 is CATSRPLSGNTIYF. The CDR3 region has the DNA TGTGCCACCAGCAGACCGCTCTCTGGAAACACCATATATTTT.

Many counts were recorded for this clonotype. The CDR3, as DNA: TGTGCCAGCAGCCCCGGACCCAAGAACACCGGGGAGCTGTTTTTT. The encoded protein is CASSPGPKNTGELFF. The V gene is TRBV7-2, the J gene TRBJ2-2, with D hard to call. Trimming stripped 5 bases from V and 1 base from J, with 11 bases between. The germline V gene encodes CDR1 SGHTA and CDR2 FQGNSA. The CDR3 runs 15 residues.

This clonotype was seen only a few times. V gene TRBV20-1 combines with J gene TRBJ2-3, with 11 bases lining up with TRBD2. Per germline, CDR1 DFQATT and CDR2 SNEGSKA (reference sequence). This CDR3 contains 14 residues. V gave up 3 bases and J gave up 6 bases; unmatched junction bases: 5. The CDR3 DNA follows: TGCAGTGCTAGGCTAGCGGGGGGTTCTGATACGCAGTATTTT. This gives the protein CSARLAGGSDTQYF.

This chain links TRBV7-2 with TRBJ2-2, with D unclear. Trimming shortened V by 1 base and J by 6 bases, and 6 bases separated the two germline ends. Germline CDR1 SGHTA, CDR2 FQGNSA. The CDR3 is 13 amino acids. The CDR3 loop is CASSLGKSGELFF. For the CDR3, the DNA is TGTGCCAGCAGCTTAGGAAAGTCCGGGGAGCTGTTTTTT.

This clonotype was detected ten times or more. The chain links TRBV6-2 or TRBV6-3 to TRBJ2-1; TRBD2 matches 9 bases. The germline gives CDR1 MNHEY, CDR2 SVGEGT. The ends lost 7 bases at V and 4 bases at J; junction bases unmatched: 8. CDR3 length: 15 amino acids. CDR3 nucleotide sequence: TGTGCCAGCAATACCGGCGGGAGGGAATACAATGAGCAGTTCTTC. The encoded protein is CASNTGGREYNEQFF.

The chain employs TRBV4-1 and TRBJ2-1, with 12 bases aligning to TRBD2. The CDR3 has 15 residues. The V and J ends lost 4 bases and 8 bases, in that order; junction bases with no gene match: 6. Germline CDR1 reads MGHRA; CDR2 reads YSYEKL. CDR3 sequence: CASSRSLAGGDEQFF. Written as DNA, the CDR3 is TGCGCCAGCAGCCGGTCCCTAGCGGGGGGGGATGAGCAGTTCTTC.

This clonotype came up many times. DNA for the CDR3: TGTGCCAGCACCGAAACTAGCGGAACTTACAATGAGCAGTTCTTC. It is translated as CASTETSGTYNEQFF. This chain connects TRBV7-2 to TRBJ2-1; 8 positions match TRBD2. CDR1 is SGHTA and CDR2 is FQGNSA in the germline V gene. Trimming removed 7 bases from V and 4 bases from J; junction bases left unmatched: 9. The length of the CDR3 is 15 residues.

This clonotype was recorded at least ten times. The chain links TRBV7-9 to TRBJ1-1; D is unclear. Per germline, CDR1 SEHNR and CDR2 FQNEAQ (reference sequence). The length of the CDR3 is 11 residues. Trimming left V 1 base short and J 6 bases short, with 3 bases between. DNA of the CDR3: TGTGCCAGCAGCTTAGTCCCTGAAGCTTTCTTT. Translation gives CASSLVPEAFF.